Here is one TCR beta chain with its context. Its specificity is unknown. The assay was immunoSEQ multiplex PCR, and TCRdb's table has in-frame clones only and misses some. The repertoire holds more than 300,000 clones, around 83% seen once, with more than 1.5% in the top ten. This entry is derived from a study of Ad26.COV2.S vaccination and SARS-CoV-2 variants. Study-level information: Into the muscle, Ad26.COV2.S was dosed once or twice, 56 days apart. Findings and limits, study-wide: Breadth measured for non-spike TCRs was similar across vaccine and placebo recipients. There was a possibility that the TCR breadth and depth analyses underestimated total T cell responses. Vaccinees displayed broader spike-specific TCR repertoires than placebo recipients.

With 7 bases removed from V and 4 bases from J, the gap between germline ends came to 17 bases. CDR3 length: 16 amino acids. CDR1 and CDR2 from the germline V gene are SGHAT and FQNNGV. Treatment described: around 19 received Ad26.COV2.S at low or high dose, single or two shots; about 5 received placebo; per-sample allocation not given. The samples were gathered on day 63 after the first injection of vaccine or placebo. This specimen consisted of peripheral blood, obtained in a trial of Ad26.COV2.S vaccine versus placebo. The receptor's source is a person aged 18-60 years who received the Ad26.COV2.S COVID-19 vaccine or a placebo. The chain has TRBV11-2 and TRBJ2-6; no clear D gene. The DNA of the CDR3 is TGTGCCAGCACCCTATATGGGTTTCTGGGGGCCAACGTCCTGACTTTC. Its protein is CASTLYGFLGANVLTF. The full variable domain, completed using reference TRBV11-2 and TRBJ2-6, is EAGVAQSPRYKIIEKRQSVAFWCNPISGHATLYWYQQILGQGPKLLIQFQNNGVVDDSQLPKDRFSAERLKGVDSTLKIQPAKLEDSAVYLCASTLYGFLGANVLTFGAGSRLTVL.